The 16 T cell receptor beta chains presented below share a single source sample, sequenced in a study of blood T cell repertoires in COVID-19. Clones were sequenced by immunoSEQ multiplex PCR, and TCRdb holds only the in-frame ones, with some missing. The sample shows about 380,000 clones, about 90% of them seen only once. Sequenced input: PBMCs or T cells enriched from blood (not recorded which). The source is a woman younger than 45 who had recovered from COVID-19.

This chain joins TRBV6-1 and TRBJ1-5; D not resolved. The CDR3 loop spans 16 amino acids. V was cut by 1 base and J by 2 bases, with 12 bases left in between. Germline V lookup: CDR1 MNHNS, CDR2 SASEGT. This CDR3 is CASSEVSVLGNQPQHF. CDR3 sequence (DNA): TGTGCCAGCAGTGAAGTCAGCGTCCTCGGCAATCAGCCCCAGCATTTT.

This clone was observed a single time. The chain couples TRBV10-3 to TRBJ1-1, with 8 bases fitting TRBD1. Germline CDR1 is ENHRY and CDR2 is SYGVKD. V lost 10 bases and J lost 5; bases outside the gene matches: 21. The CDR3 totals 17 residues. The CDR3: CATGALGQGFEGTEAFF. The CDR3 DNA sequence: TGTGCCACCGGGGCGCTAGGACAGGGCTTCGAGGGGACTGAAGCTTTCTTT.

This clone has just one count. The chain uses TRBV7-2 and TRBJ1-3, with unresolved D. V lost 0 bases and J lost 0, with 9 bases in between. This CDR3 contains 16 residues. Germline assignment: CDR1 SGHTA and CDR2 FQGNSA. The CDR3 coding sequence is TGTGCCAGCAGCTTAGCGCGGGTACGCTCTGGAAACACCATATATTTT. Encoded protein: CASSLARVRSGNTIYF.

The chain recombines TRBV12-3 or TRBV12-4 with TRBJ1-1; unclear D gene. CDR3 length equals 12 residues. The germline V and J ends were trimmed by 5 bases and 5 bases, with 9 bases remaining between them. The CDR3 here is CASSHPRTEAFF. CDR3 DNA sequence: TGTGCCAGCAGTCACCCCCGGACTGAAGCTTTCTTT.

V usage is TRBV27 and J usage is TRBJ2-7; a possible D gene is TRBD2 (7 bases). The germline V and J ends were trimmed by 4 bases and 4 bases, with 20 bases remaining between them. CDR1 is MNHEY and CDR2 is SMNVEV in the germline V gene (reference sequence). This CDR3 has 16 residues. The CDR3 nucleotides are TGTGCCAGCAGTTCCCCCTGGGCAGGGGAGGGGTACGAGCAGTACTTC. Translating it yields CASSSPWAGEGYEQYF.

CDR3 bases: TGCGCCAGCAGCCTCATGACAGGGGTGGAGGATGCTTTCTTT. It encodes CASSLMTGVEDAFF. The genes are TRBV5-1 and TRBJ1-1; 8 bases are a match to TRBD1. V lost 4 bases to trimming and J lost 11 bases; unmatched junction nucleotides: 13. This CDR3 region has 14 residues. In germline, CDR1 is SGHRS, CDR2 YFSETQ.

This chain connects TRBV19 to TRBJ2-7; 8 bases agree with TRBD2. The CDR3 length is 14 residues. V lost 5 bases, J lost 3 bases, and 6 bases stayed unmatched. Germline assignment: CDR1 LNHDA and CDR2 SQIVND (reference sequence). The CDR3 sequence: CASSPGLGGYEQYF. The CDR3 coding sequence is TGTGCCAGTAGTCCGGGACTAGGGGGCTACGAGCAGTACTTC.

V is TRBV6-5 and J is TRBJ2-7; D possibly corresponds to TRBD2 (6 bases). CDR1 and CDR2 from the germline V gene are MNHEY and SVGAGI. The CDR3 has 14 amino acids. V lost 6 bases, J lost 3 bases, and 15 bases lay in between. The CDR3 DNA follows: TGTGCCAGCAGCCCCGGACGGGGAGGCTACGAGCAGTACTTC. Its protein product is CASSPGRGGYEQYF.

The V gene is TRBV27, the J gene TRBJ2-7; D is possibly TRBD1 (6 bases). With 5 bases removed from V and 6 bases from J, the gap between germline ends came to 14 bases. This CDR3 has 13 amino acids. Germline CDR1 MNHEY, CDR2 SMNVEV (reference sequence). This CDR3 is CASSRDPGAEQYF. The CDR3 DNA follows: TGTGCCAGCAGTCGTGACCCAGGGGCCGAGCAGTACTTC.

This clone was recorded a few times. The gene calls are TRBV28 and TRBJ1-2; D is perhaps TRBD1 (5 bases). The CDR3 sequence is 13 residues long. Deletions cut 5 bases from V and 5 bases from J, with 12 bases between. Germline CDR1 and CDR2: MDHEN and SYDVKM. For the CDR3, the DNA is TGTGCCAGCAGTCGACCGGGGGGGTATGGCTACACCTTC. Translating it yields CASSRPGGYGYTF.

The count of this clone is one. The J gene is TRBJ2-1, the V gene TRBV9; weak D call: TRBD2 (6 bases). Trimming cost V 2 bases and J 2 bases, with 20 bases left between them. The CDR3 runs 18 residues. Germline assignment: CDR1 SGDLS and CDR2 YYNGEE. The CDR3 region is CASSVSPGTPATYNEQFF. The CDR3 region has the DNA TGTGCCAGCAGCGTCTCCCCCGGGACTCCCGCCACCTACAATGAGCAGTTCTTC.

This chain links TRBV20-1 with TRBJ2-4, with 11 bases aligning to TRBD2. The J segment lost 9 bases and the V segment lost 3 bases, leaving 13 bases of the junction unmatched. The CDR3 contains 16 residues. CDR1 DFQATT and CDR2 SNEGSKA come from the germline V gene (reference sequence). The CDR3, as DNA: TGCAGTGCTAGTTTAGGTAGCGGGAGGGCCGAAGGCATTCAGTACTTC. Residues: CSASLGSGRAEGIQYF.

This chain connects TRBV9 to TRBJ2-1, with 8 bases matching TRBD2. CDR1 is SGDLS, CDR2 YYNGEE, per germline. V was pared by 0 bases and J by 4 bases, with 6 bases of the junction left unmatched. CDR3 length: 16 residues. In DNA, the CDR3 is TGTGCCAGCAGCGTAGTCCCGACTAGCGCTTACAATGAGCAGTTCTTC. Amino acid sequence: CASSVVPTSAYNEQFF.

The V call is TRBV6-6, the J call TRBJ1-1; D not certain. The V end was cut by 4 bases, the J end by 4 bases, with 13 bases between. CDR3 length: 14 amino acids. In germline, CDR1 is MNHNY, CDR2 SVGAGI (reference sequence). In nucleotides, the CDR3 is TGTGCCAGCAGTTTGGGCAACGTAGGCACTGAAGCTTTCTTT. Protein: CASSLGNVGTEAFF.

The CDR3 loop is CAISESEHSSYEQYF. The CDR3 nucleotides read TGTGCCATCAGTGAGTCCGAACACAGCTCCTACGAGCAGTACTTC. The J gene is TRBJ2-7, the V gene TRBV10-3; D is unclear. Per the germline V gene, CDR1 is ENHRY and CDR2 is SYGVKD. Trimming shortened V by 0 bases and J by 0 bases, and 9 bases separated the two germline ends. This CDR3 has 15 residues.

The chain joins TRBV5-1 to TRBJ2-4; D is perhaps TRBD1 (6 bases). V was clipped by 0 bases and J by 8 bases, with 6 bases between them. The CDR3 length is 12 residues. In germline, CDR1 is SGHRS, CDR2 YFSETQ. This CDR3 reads CASSLEGDIQYF. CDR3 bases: TGCGCCAGCAGCTTGGAGGGGGACATTCAGTACTTC.